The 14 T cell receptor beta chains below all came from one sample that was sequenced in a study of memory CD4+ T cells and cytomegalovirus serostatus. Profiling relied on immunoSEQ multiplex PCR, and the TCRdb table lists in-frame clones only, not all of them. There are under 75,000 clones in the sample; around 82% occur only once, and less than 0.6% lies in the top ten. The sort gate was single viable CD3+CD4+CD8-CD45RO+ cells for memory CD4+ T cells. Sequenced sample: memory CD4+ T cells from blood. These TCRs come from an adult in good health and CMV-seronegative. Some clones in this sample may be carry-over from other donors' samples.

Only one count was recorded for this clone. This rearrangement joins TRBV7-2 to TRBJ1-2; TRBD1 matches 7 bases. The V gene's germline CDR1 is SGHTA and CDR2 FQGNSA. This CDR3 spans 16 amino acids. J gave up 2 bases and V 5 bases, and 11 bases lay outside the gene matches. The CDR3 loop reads CASSPRNRGGNYGYTF. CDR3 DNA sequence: TGTGCCAGCAGCCCCCGAAACAGGGGCGGAAACTATGGCTACACCTTC.

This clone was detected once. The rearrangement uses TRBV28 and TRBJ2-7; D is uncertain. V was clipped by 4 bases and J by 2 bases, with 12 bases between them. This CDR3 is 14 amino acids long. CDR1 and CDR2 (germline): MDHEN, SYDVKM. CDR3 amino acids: CASSSDSGTYEQYF. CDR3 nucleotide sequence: TGTGCCAGCAGTTCCGACTCCGGAACCTACGAGCAGTACTTC.

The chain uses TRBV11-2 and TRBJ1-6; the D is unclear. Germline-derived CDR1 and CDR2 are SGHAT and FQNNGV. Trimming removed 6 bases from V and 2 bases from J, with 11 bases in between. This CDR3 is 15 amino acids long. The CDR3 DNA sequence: TGTGCCAGCAGTACAAGCGGGACCTATAATTCACCCCTCCACTTT. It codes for CASSTSGTYNSPLHF. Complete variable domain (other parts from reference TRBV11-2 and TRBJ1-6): EAGVAQSPRYKIIEKRQSVAFWCNPISGHATLYWYQQILGQGPKLLIQFQNNGVVDDSQLPKDRFSAERLKGVDSTLKIQPAKLEDSAVYLCASSTSGTYNSPLHFGNGTRLTVT.

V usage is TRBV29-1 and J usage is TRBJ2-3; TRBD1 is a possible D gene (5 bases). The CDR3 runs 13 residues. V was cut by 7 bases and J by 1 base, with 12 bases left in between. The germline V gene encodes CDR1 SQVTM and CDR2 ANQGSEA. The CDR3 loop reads CSGFGAGTDTQYF. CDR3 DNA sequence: TGCAGCGGCTTTGGGGCAGGCACAGATACGCAGTATTTT.

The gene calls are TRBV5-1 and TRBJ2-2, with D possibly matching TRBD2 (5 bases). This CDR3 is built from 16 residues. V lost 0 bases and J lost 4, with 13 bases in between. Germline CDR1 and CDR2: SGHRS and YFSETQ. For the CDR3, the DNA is TGCGCCAGCAGCTTGGACCCAATCGCGGGCACCGGGGAGCTGTTTTTT. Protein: CASSLDPIAGTGELFF. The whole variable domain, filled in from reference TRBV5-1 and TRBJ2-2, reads KAGVTQTPRYLIKTRGQQVTLSCSPISGHRSVSWYQQTPGQGLQFLFEYFSETQRNKGNFPGRFSGRQFSNSRSEMNVSTLELGDSALYLCASSLDPIAGTGELFFGEGSRLTVL.

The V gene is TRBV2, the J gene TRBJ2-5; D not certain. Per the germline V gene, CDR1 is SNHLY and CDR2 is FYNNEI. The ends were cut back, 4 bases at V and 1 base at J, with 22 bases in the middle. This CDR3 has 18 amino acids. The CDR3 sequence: CASSGFDSLDIPQETQYF. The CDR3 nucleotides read TGTGCCAGCAGTGGTTTCGACTCTCTCGATATCCCCCAAGAGACCCAGTACTTC.

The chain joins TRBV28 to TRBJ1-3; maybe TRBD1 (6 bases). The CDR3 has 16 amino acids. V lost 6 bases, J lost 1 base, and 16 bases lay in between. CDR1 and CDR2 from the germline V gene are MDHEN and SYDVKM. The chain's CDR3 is CASSPGGGLSGNTIYF. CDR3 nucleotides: TGTGCCAGCAGCCCTGGGGGGGGGCTATCTGGAAACACCATATATTTT.

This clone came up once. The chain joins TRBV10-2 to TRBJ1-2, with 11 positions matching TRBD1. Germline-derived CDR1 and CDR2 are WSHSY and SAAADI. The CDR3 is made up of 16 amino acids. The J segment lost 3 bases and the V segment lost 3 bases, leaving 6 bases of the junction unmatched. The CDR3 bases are TGCGCCAGCAGTGAATGGGGACAGGGGGGATACTATGGCTACACCTTC. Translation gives CASSEWGQGGYYGYTF.

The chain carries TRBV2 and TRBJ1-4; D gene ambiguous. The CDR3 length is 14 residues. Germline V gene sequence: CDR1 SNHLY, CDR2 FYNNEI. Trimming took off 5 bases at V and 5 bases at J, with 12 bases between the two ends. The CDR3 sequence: CASSSNLFNEKLFF. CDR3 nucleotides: TGTGCCAGCAGTTCCAATCTGTTCAATGAAAAACTGTTTTTT.

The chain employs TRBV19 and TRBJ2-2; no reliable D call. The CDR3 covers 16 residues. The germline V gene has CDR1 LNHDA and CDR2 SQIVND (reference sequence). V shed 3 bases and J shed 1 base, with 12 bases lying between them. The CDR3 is CASSIQFRVNTGELFF. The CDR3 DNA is TGTGCCAGTAGTATTCAGTTCCGCGTGAACACCGGGGAGCTGTTTTTT.

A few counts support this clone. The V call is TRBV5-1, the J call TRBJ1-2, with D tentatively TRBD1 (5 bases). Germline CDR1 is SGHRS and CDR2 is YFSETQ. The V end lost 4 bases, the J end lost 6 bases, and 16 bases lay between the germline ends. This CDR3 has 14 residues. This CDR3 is CASSLREYGDGYTF. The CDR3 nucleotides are TGCGCCAGCAGCCTCAGGGAATACGGCGATGGCTACACCTTC. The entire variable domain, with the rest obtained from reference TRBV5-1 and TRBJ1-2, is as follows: KAGVTQTPRYLIKTRGQQVTLSCSPISGHRSVSWYQQTPGQGLQFLFEYFSETQRNKGNFPGRFSGRQFSNSRSEMNVSTLELGDSALYLCASSLREYGDGYTFGSGTRLTVV.

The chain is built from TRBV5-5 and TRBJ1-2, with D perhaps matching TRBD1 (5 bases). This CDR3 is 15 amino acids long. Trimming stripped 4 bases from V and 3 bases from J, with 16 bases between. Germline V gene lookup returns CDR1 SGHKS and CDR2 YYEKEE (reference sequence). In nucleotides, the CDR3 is TGTGCCAGCAGCCCCGCCGGGGCCCTGGACTATGGCTACACCTTC. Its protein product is CASSPAGALDYGYTF.

The CDR3 spells CASSPDRVRGNTEAFF. The CDR3 coding sequence is TGTGCCAGCAGCCCGGACAGGGTAAGGGGCAACACTGAAGCTTTCTTT. The chain employs TRBV7-2 and TRBJ1-1; 8 positions agree with TRBD1. This CDR3 spans 16 amino acids. Germline assignment: CDR1 SGHTA and CDR2 FQGNSA. The ends lost 5 bases at V and 2 bases at J; junction bases unmatched: 10. The variable domain in full, with the rest retrieved from reference TRBV7-2 and TRBJ1-1, is GAGVSQSPSNKVTEKGKDVELRCDPISGHTALYWYRQSLGQGLEFLIYFQGNSAPDKSGLPSDRFSAERTGGSVSTLTIQRTQQEDSAVYLCASSPDRVRGNTEAFFGQGTRLTVV.

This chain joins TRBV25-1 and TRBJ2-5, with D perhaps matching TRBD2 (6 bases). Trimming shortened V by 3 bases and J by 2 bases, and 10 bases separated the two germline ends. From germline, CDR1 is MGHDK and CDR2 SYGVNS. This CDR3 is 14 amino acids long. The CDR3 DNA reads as TGTGCCAGCAGTGACGTCGGGAGTCAAGAGACCCAGTACTTC. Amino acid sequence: CASSDVGSQETQYF.